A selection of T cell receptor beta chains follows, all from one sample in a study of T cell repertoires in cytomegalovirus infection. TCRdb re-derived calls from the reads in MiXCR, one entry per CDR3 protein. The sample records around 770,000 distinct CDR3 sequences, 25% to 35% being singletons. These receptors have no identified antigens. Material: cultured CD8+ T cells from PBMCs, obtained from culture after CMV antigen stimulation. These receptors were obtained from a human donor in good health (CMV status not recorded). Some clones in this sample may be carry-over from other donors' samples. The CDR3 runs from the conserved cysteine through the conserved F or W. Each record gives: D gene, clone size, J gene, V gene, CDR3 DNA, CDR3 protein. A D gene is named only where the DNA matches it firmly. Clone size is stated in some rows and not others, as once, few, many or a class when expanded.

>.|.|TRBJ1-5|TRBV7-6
TGTGCCAGCAGCTTATGGTCGGGCAGCAATCAGCCCCAGCATTTT
CASSLWSGSNQPQHF
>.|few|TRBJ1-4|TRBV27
TGTGCCAGCATGGACGGCTTTAATGAAAAACTGTTTTTT
CASMDGFNEKLFF
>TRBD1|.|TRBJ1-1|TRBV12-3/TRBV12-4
TGTGCCAGCAGTTTCTGGGCAGGGGGCAGGGGGGACACTGAAGCTTTCTTT
CASSFWAGGRGDTEAFF
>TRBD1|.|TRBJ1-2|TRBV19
TGTGCCAGTAGTACCTCCCCGGGACAGCCTATAGGCTACACCTTC
CASSTSPGQPIGYTF
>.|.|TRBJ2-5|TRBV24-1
TGTGCCACCAGTGATTCGAGGGCGCTTCGAGAGACCCAGTACTTC
CATSDSRALRETQYF
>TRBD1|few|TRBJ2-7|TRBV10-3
TGTGCCATCAGTGAGGGGGACAGGGAAACCTACGAGCAGTACTTC
CAISEGDRETYEQYF
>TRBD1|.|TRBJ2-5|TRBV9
TGTGCCAGCAGCAAAGGGGACAGTAAAGAGACCCAGTACTTC
CASSKGDSKETQYF
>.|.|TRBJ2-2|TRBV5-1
TGCGCCAGCAGCTTCGCCCAGAACACCGGGGAGCTGTTTTTT
CASSFAQNTGELFF
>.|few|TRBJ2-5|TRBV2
TGTGCCAGCAGGGGGGCTAGAGGCGGGGTAGCAGGAGAGACCCAGTACTTC
CASRGARGGVAGETQYF
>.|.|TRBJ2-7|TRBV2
TGTGCCAGCAGTGACGGGACCAAGGGCCACGAGCAGTACTTC
CASSDGTKGHEQYF
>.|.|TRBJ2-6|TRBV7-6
TGTGCCAGCAGCTTAGGGGACGTCCTGACTTTC
CASSLGDVLTF
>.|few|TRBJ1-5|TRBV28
TGTGCCAGCAGTTTATATCAGGGCAATCAGCCCCAGCATTTT
CASSLYQGNQPQHF
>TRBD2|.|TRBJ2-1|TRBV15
TGTGCCACCAGCAGGTCCGGGACTAGCAACAATGAGCAGTTCTTC
CATSRSGTSNNEQFF
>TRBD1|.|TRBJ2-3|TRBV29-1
TGCAGCGCGGGACAGATCACAGATACGCAGTATTTT
CSAGQITDTQYF
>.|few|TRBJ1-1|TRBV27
TGTGCCAGCAGTTTATCGATAGCCGGCCCGGCTTTCTTT
CASSLSIAGPAFF
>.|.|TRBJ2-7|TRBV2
TGTGCCAGCGGGGGGACCCATCACTACGAGCAGTACTTC
CASGGTHHYEQYF
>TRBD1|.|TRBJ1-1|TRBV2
TGTGCCAGCAGTTACGACAGGGCCGGGGAGGGCACTGAAGCTTTCTTT
CASSYDRAGEGTEAFF
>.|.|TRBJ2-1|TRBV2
TGTGCCAGCATCGTTGACAGCTCCTACAATGAGCAGTTCTTC
CASIVDSSYNEQFF
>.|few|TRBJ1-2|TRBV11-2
TGTGCCAGCAGCCACGAAATTGGCCCGGGCTACACCTTC
CASSHEIGPGYTF
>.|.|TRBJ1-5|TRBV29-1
TGCAGCGTTGATTCAGGGAGCAATCAGCCCCAGCATTTT
CSVDSGSNQPQHF
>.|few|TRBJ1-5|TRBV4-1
TGCGCCAGCAGCCAAGAGCTGGCAGTGGACAATCAGCCCCAGCATTTT
CASSQELAVDNQPQHF
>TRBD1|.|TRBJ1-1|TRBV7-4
TGTGCCAGCAGCTTAGCGGGACAGAAGGGCTCTCCTGAAGCTTTCTTT
CASSLAGQKGSPEAFF
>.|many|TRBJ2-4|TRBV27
TGTGCCAGCAGTTTGAAAGGCAAAAACATTCAGTACTTC
CASSLKGKNIQYF
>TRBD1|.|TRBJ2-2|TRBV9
TGTGCCAGCAGCCCAAGGACAGGGGAAGGGACCGGGGAGCTGTTTTTT
CASSPRTGEGTGELFF
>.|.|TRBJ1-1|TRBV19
TGTGCCAGTAGTTCGGCTGGAGGGTACACTGAAGCTTTCTTT
CASSSAGGYTEAFF
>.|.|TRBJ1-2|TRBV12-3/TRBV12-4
TGTGCCAGCAGTCCACTCAGGGCGGATGGCTACACCTTC
CASSPLRADGYTF
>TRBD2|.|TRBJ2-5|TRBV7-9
TGTGCCCTCCACCCGGGGGGAACCCGTGAGACCCAGTACTTC
CALHPGGTRETQYF
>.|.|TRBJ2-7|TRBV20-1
TGCAGTGCTAGATTACAGGGATCCCACGAGCAGTACTTC
CSARLQGSHEQYF
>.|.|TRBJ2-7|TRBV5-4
TGTGCCAGCAGCCATCAGGGACTCCCCTACGAGCAGTACTTC
CASSHQGLPYEQYF
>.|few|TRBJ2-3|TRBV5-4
TGTGCCAGCAGCCCAACAGGGGAGGCGACAGATACGCAGTATTTT
CASSPTGEATDTQYF
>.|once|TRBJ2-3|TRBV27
TGTGCCAGCAGTTTTCTGCGGGGCACAGATACGCAGTATTTT
CASSFLRGTDTQYF
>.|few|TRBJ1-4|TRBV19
TGTGCCAGTACCTCGGCGGGTAATGAAAAACTGTTTTTT
CASTSAGNEKLFF
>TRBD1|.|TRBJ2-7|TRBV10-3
TGTGCCATCAGTCCGGGACAGGGGGAGTACTACGAGCAGTACTTC
CAISPGQGEYYEQYF
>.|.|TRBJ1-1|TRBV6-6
TGTGCCAGCAGTTACTCTGCAGCTGAAGCTTTCTTT
CASSYSAAEAFF
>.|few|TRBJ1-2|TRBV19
TGTGCCAGTAGTATGTCTGGGAACTATGGCTACACCTTC
CASSMSGNYGYTF
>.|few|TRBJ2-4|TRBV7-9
TGTGCCAGCAGCTTAGGACACACGCCGGCCAAAAACATTCAGTACTTC
CASSLGHTPAKNIQYF
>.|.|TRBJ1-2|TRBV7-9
TGTGCCAGCAGCTCAATGACTATGGACAGTTTCTTCTATGGCTACACCTTC
CASSSMTMDSFFYGYTF
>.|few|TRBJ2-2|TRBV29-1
TGCAGCGTTGAGGTCAGGGGACTTAGGAACACCGGGGAGCTGTTTTTT
CSVEVRGLRNTGELFF
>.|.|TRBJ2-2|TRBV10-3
TGTGCCATCTGGACCGGGGAGCTGTTTTTT
CAIWTGELFF
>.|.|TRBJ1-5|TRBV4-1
TGCGCCAGCAGCCACGAACATCGCAATCAGCCCCAGCATTTT
CASSHEHRNQPQHF
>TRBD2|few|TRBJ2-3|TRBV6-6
TGTGCCAGCAGTGAGACTAGCGGATACACAGATACGCAGTATTTT
CASSETSGYTDTQYF
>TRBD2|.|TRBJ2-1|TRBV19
TGTGCCAGTAGTATAGCCAGGGCGGGGGGCAATGAGCAGTTCTTC
CASSIARAGGNEQFF
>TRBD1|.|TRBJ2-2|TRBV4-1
TGCGCCAGCAGCCCGATTTGGACAGGGTTCACCGGGGAGCTGTTTTTT
CASSPIWTGFTGELFF
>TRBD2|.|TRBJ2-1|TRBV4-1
TGCGCCAGCAGCCAATACGGACTAGCGCGGGATGAGCAGTTCTTC
CASSQYGLARDEQFF
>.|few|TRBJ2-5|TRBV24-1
TGTGCCACCAGTGAACGGGACCGAAAGACCCAGTACTTC
CATSERDRKTQYF